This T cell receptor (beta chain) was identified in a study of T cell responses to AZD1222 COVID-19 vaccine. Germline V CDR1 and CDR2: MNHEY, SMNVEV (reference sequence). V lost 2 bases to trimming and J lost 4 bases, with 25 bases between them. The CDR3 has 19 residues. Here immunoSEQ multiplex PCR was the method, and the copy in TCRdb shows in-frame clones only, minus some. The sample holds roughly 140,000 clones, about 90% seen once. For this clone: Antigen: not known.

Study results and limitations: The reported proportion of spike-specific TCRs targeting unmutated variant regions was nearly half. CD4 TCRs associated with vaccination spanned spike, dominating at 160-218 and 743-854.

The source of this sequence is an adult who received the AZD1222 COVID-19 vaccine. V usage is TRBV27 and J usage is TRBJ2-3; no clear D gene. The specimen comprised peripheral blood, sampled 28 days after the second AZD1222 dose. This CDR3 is CASSLTLPNPGRRPDTQYF. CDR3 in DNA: TGTGCCAGCAGTTTAACCCTACCGAATCCGGGTCGCAGGCCAGATACGCAGTATTTT.